The clone carrying this T cell receptor (beta chain) came up a few times. Its target is not known. The data derive from a study of beta chain features in type 1 diabetes. Turning to the study itself: The patients were much like the healthy donors in age, gender and cell yields. Cells sorted and examined across all samples totaled approximately 110 million.

Study-level findings and limits: Small HLA sub-analyses could not settle whether HLA shapes TCRB rearrangement.

The CDR3 runs 11 residues. V lost 8 bases, J lost 1 base, and 5 bases lay in between. Germline lookup yields CDR1 LNHDA and CDR2 SQIVND (reference sequence). Investigators reverse transcribed all isolated RNA, so they sequenced expressed TCRB transcripts. TCRdb's table, derived via immunoSEQ multiplex PCR, lists solely in-frame clones and lacks some. The table shows approximately 380,000 clones, with around 16% occurring only once. This chain links TRBV19 with TRBJ1-1; no firm D call. Specimen: naive CD4+ T cells from blood. The receptor's source is a woman younger than 30 in good health. The CDR3 loop is CASSRNTEAFF. In nucleotides, the CDR3 is TGTGCCAGTTCTAGGAACACTGAAGCTTTCTTT.